One sample yielded the 16 T cell receptor beta chains listed below, sequenced in a study of blood T cell repertoires in COVID-19. The table came from immunoSEQ multiplex PCR; TCRdb's copy has only in-frame clones and leaves some out. The sample comprises about 70,000 clones, approximately 92% of which are singletons, and around 2.5% rests with the top ten. Sequencing was carried out using peripheral blood. The receptors stem from a man aged 50 or older with acute or convalescent COVID-19.

This clone was observed a few times. V and J are TRBV5-1 and TRBJ1-3; D might be TRBD1 (6 bases). There are 15 residues in the CDR3. Per the germline V gene, CDR1 is SGHRS and CDR2 is YFSETQ. Trimming took 3 bases from V and 7 from J, leaving 17 bases between them. The CDR3 bases are TGCGCCAGCAGCTCAACAGGGAGTAACGGTAACACCATATATTTT. Its translation is CASSSTGSNGNTIYF.

The chain combines TRBV7-4 with TRBJ2-7; the D gene is possibly TRBD1 (6 bases). This CDR3 is built from 14 residues. With 5 bases removed from V and 3 bases from J, the gap between germline ends came to 14 bases. Per the germline V gene, CDR1 is SGHVT and CDR2 is SQSDAQ. The CDR3 coding sequence is TGTGCCAGCAGCGGCAGACAGGCGAACTACGAGCAGTACGTC. Translation gives CASSGRQANYEQYV.

The chain is built from TRBV7-2 and TRBJ2-3; tentatively, D is TRBD1 (5 bases). The CDR3 has 14 residues. Trimming pared 4 bases from V and 2 bases from J, leaving 10 bases between. Germline CDR1 is SGHTA and CDR2 is FQGNSA. Here the CDR3 reads CASSSGLATDTQYF. DNA for the CDR3: TGTGCCAGCAGCTCAGGGCTTGCCACAGATACGCAGTATTTT.

The chain joins TRBV11-2 to TRBJ1-3; D not resolved. CDR1 and CDR2 from the germline V gene are SGHAT and FQNNGV. Trimming removed 3 bases from V and 2 bases from J, with 14 bases in between. The CDR3 is made up of 16 amino acids. The CDR3 protein is CASSFRLGPAGNTIYF. The CDR3 DNA reads as TGTGCCAGCAGCTTCCGCCTGGGCCCGGCTGGAAACACCATATATTTT.

The chain is built from TRBV7-8 and TRBJ2-1, with D tentatively TRBD2 (6 bases). Germline lookup yields CDR1 SGHVS and CDR2 FQNEAQ. This CDR3 is 18 amino acids long. The ends were cut back, 0 bases at V and 0 bases at J, with 15 bases in the middle. CDR3 protein: CASSLARLSGNSYNEQFF. For the CDR3, the DNA is TGTGCCAGCAGCTTAGCCCGACTTAGCGGCAACTCCTACAATGAGCAGTTCTTC. Complete variable domain (other parts from reference TRBV7-8 and TRBJ2-1): GAGVSQSPRYKVAKRGQDVALRCDPISGHVSLFWYQQALGQGPEFLTYFQNEAQLDKSGLPSDRFFAERPEGSVSTLKIQRTQQEDSAVYLCASSLARLSGNSYNEQFFGPGTRLTVL.

The chain carries TRBV28 and TRBJ2-1; the match to TRBD2 covers 10 bases. The CDR3 spans 17 residues. CDR1 MDHEN and CDR2 SYDVKM come from the germline V gene. The ends lost 2 bases at V and 4 bases at J; junction bases unmatched: 8. The CDR3 DNA follows: TGTGCCAGCAGTTTAGAGCTAGCGGGAGTGGAATACAATGAGCAGTTCTTC. It codes for CASSLELAGVEYNEQFF.

The chain uses TRBV7-3 and TRBJ1-3; D gene unclear. Germline loops: CDR1 SGHTA, CDR2 FQGTGA. This CDR3 has 14 amino acids. Between the trimmed V and J ends, which lost 2 bases and 0 bases, there was a span of 5 bases. CDR3 residues: CASSLSPSGNTIYF. CDR3 DNA: TGTGCCAGCAGCTTATCTCCCTCTGGAAACACCATATATTTT.

This chain joins TRBV10-1 and TRBJ2-1; TRBD2 agrees at 11 bases. The CDR3 spans 15 residues. V shed 4 bases and J 5 bases; nucleotides not matched to a gene: 4. Germline assignment: CDR1 WNHNN and CDR2 SYGVQD (reference sequence). CDR3 sequence reads: CASSGGTSGDNEQFF. CDR3 DNA: TGCGCCAGCAGTGGGGGGACTAGCGGTGACAATGAGCAGTTCTTC.

The V call is TRBV5-6, the J call TRBJ2-3; 8 positions agree with TRBD1. CDR1 is SGHDT, CDR2 YYEEEE, per germline. The CDR3 has 16 residues. The V gene end was trimmed by 0 bases and the J gene end by 0 bases; junction bases not matched to a gene: 3. CDR3 residues: CASSLAGQGSTDTQYF. CDR3 coding DNA: TGTGCCAGCAGCTTGGCCGGACAGGGAAGCACAGATACGCAGTATTTT.

The chain links TRBV2 to TRBJ2-5; 7 positions agree with TRBD1. V lost 6 bases and J lost 2; bases outside the gene matches: 6. Germline-derived CDR1 and CDR2 are SNHLY and FYNNEI. This CDR3 has 14 amino acids. Written as DNA, the CDR3 is TGTGCCAGCAGCGACTGGGACAGTCAAGAGACCCAGTACTTC. Amino acids: CASSDWDSQETQYF.

V usage is TRBV24-1 and J usage is TRBJ2-7; D may be TRBD2 (5 bases). This CDR3 has 13 residues. V lost 12 bases and J lost 3, with 17 bases in between. In germline, CDR1 is KGHDR, CDR2 SFDVKD. The CDR3 nucleotides read TGTGCCGTGAACCTCCGGGATCTCTACGAGCAGTACTTC. This gives the protein CAVNLRDLYEQYF.

J is TRBJ2-2 and V is TRBV9, with 11 bases matching TRBD2. The CDR3 consists of 20 residues. The V gene's germline CDR1 is SGDLS and CDR2 YYNGEE. V lost 3 bases, J lost 6 bases, and 19 bases stayed unmatched. The CDR3 reads CASSDDLLSGRGGNSGELFF. CDR3 sequence (DNA): TGTGCCAGCAGCGACGACCTACTTAGCGGGAGGGGTGGAAATTCCGGGGAGCTGTTTTTT.

The chain couples TRBV4-1 to TRBJ1-5; weak D call: TRBD1 (5 bases). Trimming cost V 0 bases and J 2 bases, with 11 bases left between them. Per the germline V gene, CDR1 is MGHRA and CDR2 is YSYEKL. The CDR3 sequence is 16 residues long. The CDR3 region has the DNA TGCGCCAGCAGCCAAGAATCAGGGATCCGCAATCAGCCCCAGCATTTT. Translating it yields CASSQESGIRNQPQHF.

This chain connects TRBV5-1 to TRBJ2-3; 9 bases fit TRBD2. V trimming: 4 bases; J trimming: 2 bases; junction bases outside the gene matches: 8. This CDR3 comprises 16 residues. CDR1 is SGHRS and CDR2 is YFSETQ in the germline V gene. CDR3 residues: CASSMTSGFNTDTQYF. The CDR3 DNA follows: TGCGCCAGCAGCATGACTAGCGGCTTTAACACAGATACGCAGTATTTT.

The chain is built from TRBV5-1 and TRBJ1-2; D is perhaps TRBD1 (5 bases). V lost 4 bases to trimming and J lost 0 bases, with 13 bases between them. The CDR3 covers 15 residues. CDR1 is SGHRS, CDR2 YFSETQ, per germline. The CDR3 DNA follows: TGCGCCAGCAGCCTCCCGGGGGAAGCTAACTATGGCTACACCTTC. Protein: CASSLPGEANYGYTF.

Only one count was recorded for this clone. V is TRBV7-9 and J is TRBJ2-3; D not resolved. Per the germline V gene, CDR1 is SEHNR and CDR2 is FQNEAQ (reference sequence). V lost 2 bases and J lost 4, with 7 bases in between. This CDR3 has 13 residues. DNA for the CDR3: TGTGCCAGCAGCTTAAGTTCGGCAGATACGCAGTATTTT. Amino acids: CASSLSSADTQYF.